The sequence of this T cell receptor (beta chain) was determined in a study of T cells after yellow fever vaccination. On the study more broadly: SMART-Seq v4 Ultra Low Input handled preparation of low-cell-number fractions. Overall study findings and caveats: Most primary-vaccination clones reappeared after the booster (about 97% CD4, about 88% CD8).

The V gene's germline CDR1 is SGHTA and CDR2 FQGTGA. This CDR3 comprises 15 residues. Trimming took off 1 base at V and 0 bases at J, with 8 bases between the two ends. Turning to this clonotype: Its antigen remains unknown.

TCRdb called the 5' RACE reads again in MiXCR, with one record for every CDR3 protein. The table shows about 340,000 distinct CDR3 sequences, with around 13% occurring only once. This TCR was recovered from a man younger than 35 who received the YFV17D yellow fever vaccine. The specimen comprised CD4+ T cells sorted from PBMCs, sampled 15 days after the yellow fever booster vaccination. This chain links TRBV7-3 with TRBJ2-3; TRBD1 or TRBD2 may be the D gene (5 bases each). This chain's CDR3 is CASSLRGESTDTQYF. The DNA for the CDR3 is TGTGCCAGCAGCTTAAGAGGGGAGAGCACAGATACGCAGTATTTT. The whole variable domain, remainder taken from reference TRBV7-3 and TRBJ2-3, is GAGVSQTPSNKVTEKGKYVELRCDPISGHTALYWYRQSLGQGPEFLIYFQGTGAADDSGLPNDRFFAVRPEGSVSTLKIQRTERGDSAVYLCASSLRGESTDTQYFGPGTRLTVL.